This TCR beta chain was documented in a study of beta chain features in type 1 diabetes. On this clone: Its specificity is not known.

V lost 3 bases, J lost 7 bases, and 6 bases stayed unmatched. Germline V gives CDR1 MGHDK, CDR2 SYGVNS. The CDR3 is 14 residues long. Reverse transcribing all isolated RNA meant expressed TCRB transcripts were sequenced. The protocol was immunoSEQ multiplex PCR, while the TCRdb copy is restricted to in-frame clones and leaves out a portion. The sample lists hundreds of thousands of clones, 15% to 18% occurring once. Points from the study as a whole: The naive, central memory and Treg TCRB repertoires of patients appeared to be more similar to one another than those of healthy donors. Resolution of whether HLA type affects TCRB rearrangement was not achieved here. TCRB CDR3s from Type 1 diabetes patients were moderately but significantly shorter in all four CD4+ subsets.

The chain has TRBV25-1 and TRBJ1-2; TRBD1 aligns across 9 bases. The sequenced sample was naive CD4+ T cells from blood. The receptor was derived from a man between 18 and 35 years old in good health. CDR3 in DNA: TGTGCCAGCAGTGAGAACAGGGGGCGGTTTGGCTACACCTTC. This gives the protein CASSENRGRFGYTF.